These 32 T cell receptor beta chains originate from one sample sequenced in a study of T cells in Graves' hyperthyroidism and ophthalmopathy. The CDR3 regions of TCR beta were amplified from RNA transcripts. Researchers ran a first-round RT-PCR on the TCR CDR3 using the HTBI primer set. Using its own MiXCR run on the multiplex PCR reads, TCRdb lists one record per CDR3 protein. In the table there are 530,000 or so distinct CDR3 sequences, around a quarter of which are singletons. Sequencing was done on a sample of blood. Source of these receptors: a woman in her 30s with Graves' ophthalmopathy.

This clonotype was seen many times. The chain links TRBV24-1 to TRBJ1-1, with D possibly being TRBD1 (5 bases). Germline CDR1 and CDR2: KGHDR and SFDVKD. V was shortened by 10 bases and J by 4 bases, with 12 bases between the two germline ends. This CDR3 is 12 amino acids long. The DNA for the CDR3 is TGTGCCACTAGGGGTTGGAGCACTGAAGCTTTCTTT. It specifies CATRGWSTEAFF.

This clonotype showed up many times. The chain uses TRBV6-1 and TRBJ1-5, with D uncertain. Trimming pared 6 bases from V and 5 bases from J, leaving 11 bases between. CDR3 size: 13 residues. Germline V gene lookup returns CDR1 MNHNS and CDR2 SASEGT. The CDR3 protein is CASSRRFDQPQHF. The CDR3 nucleotides read TGTGCCAGCAGCCGTCGCTTTGATCAGCCCCAGCATTTT.

The table lists this clonotype with many counts. The chain couples TRBV6-5 to TRBJ1-1; 7 bases match TRBD1. The CDR3 loop spans 16 amino acids. After removal of 3 bases from V and 5 bases from J, the junction contained 12 bases not matched to a gene. Per germline, CDR1 MNHEY and CDR2 SVGAGI. In DNA form, the CDR3 reads TGTGCCAGCAGTTATCCTAGACAGGGACTGGAAACTGAAGCTTTCTTT. It specifies CASSYPRQGLETEAFF.

This chain joins TRBV5-1 and TRBJ2-7, with TRBD1 matching 8 bases. Germline values: CDR1 SGHRS, CDR2 YFSETQ. Trimming took 7 bases from V and 3 from J; bases not matched to a gene: 9. The CDR3 has 14 amino acids. CDR3 DNA: TGCGCCAGCTGTGTGTCGACAGGGGACTACGAGCAGTACTTC. This translates into CASCVSTGDYEQYF.

The chain uses TRBV12-3 or TRBV12-4 and TRBJ1-5; 9 bases agree with TRBD1. The CDR3 contains 16 residues. Trimming at V came to 6 bases and at J to 5 bases, leaving 11 bases not matched to a gene. Here the CDR3 reads CASSFWGQGLDQPQHF. The DNA of the CDR3 is TGTGCCAGCAGCTTTTGGGGACAGGGTCTTGATCAGCCCCAGCATTTT.

This clonotype was detected ten times or more. The chain links TRBV6-5 to TRBJ2-2; D remains unclear. The CDR3 has 13 residues. Germline V CDR1 and CDR2: MNHEY, SVGAGI. Trimming stripped 6 bases from V and 2 bases from J, with 7 bases between. The CDR3 spells CASRPENTGELFF. The CDR3 DNA sequence: TGTGCCAGCAGACCGGAAAACACCGGGGAGCTGTTTTTT.

As to this clonotype: This CDR3 is missing its conserved last phenylalanine or tryptophan, likely due to a read error. The chain uses TRBV4-1 and TRBJ1-1; D call uncertain. V lost 4 bases, J lost 7 bases, and 16 bases lay in between. Per germline, CDR1 MGHRA and CDR2 YSYEKL. There are 14 residues in the CDR3. The CDR3 here is CASSRETNLFEAFS. CDR3 nucleotide sequence: TGCGCCAGCAGCCGAGAGACGAATTTATTTGAAGCTTTCTCT.

This clonotype was seen ten or more times. The rearrangement joins TRBV5-1 to TRBJ1-1; 7 nucleotides agree with TRBD1. Germline CDR1 is SGHRS and CDR2 is YFSETQ. The V segment lost 5 bases and the J segment 0 bases; nucleotides outside the gene matches: 4. The CDR3 length is 14 residues. The CDR3 loop reads CASRDGTVNTEAFF. The CDR3 DNA sequence: TGCGCCAGCAGAGACGGGACAGTGAACACTGAAGCTTTCTTT.

This clonotype was seen more than once but under ten times. This rearrangement joins TRBV19 to TRBJ1-2; 9 bases agree with TRBD1. Per the germline V gene, CDR1 is LNHDA and CDR2 is SQIVND (reference sequence). The CDR3 totals 14 residues. Unmatched junction bases numbered 10, after V lost 6 bases and J lost 8 bases. CDR3 DNA: TGTGCCAGTAGCGACTTCGACAGGGGGGGAGGCTACACCTTC. It translates to CASSDFDRGGGYTF.

This clonotype was seen at least ten times. This chain uses TRBV6-5 with TRBJ2-7; D is perhaps TRBD1 (6 bases). The CDR3 is 16 amino acids. CDR1 and CDR2 from the germline V gene are MNHEY and SVGAGI. The V and J ends lost 2 bases and 4 bases respectively, with 18 bases between them. CDR3 sequence: CASSYSGAGQGYEQYF. Written as DNA, the CDR3 is TGTGCCAGCAGTTACAGTGGTGCCGGGCAGGGGTACGAGCAGTACTTC.

The chain links TRBV11-2 to TRBJ1-2; perhaps TRBD1 as D (6 bases). Germline V gene lookup returns CDR1 SGHAT and CDR2 FQNNGV. Trimming cost V 1 base and J 6 bases, with 15 bases left between them. CDR3 size: 15 residues. The CDR3 is CASSLGPGTRDGYTF. CDR3 bases: TGTGCCAGCAGCTTAGGTCCAGGGACACGAGATGGCTACACCTTC.

The V call is TRBV2, the J call TRBJ2-5, with 8 bases that match TRBD1. The CDR3 totals 15 residues. CDR1 is SNHLY, CDR2 FYNNEI, per germline. V gave up 1 base and J gave up 4 bases; unmatched junction bases: 5. The CDR3 sequence: CASSEDRGIAETQYF. In DNA form, the CDR3 reads TGTGCCAGCAGTGAAGACAGGGGGATCGCAGAGACCCAGTACTTC.

This clonotype was seen many times. The V and J genes are TRBV12-3 or TRBV12-4 and TRBJ2-7; a possible D gene is TRBD2 (6 bases). The CDR3 is 13 residues long. The V end lost 3 bases, the J end lost 0 bases, and 6 bases lay between the germline ends. CDR3 protein: CASSFGSSYEQYF. CDR3 DNA: TGTGCCAGCAGTTTCGGGAGCTCCTACGAGCAGTACTTC.

This clonotype was counted many times. The chain combines TRBV29-1 with TRBJ2-7, with 10 bases that match TRBD1. Germline V gene sequence: CDR1 SQVTM, CDR2 ANQGSEA. Trimming removed 5 bases from V and 1 base from J; junction bases left unmatched: 11. This CDR3 has 16 amino acids. The CDR3 loop is CSVRGKMGQGSYEQYF. DNA for the CDR3: TGCAGCGTTCGGGGTAAAATGGGACAGGGGTCCTACGAGCAGTACTTC.

This clonotype was seen ten or more times. CDR3 loop: CASSTGTVNYGYTF. CDR3 sequence (DNA): TGTGCCAGCTCAACAGGGACGGTTAACTATGGCTACACCTTC. This chain links TRBV18 with TRBJ1-2; the D gene is possibly TRBD1 (6 bases). V was pared by 5 bases and J by 1 base, with 11 bases between. Germline loops: CDR1 KGHSH, CDR2 LQKENI. The CDR3 is made up of 14 amino acids.

This clonotype was detected a few times. The CDR3 ends on some other residue instead of the conserved phenylalanine or tryptophan, so this is likely a read error. The rearrangement uses TRBV2 and TRBJ1-1; maybe TRBD1 (6 bases). Trimming shortened V by 6 bases and J by 0 bases, and 8 bases separated the two germline ends. Germline V gives CDR1 SNHLY, CDR2 FYNNEI. The length of the CDR3 is 13 residues. This CDR3 reads CASRQGVNTEAFL. CDR3 coding DNA: TGTGCCAGCAGACAGGGAGTGAACACTGAAGCTTTCCTT.

In its sample, this clonotype was seen once. V gene TRBV6-1 combines with J gene TRBJ1-2; TRBD1 matches at 9 bases. V gave up 1 base and J gave up 6 bases; unmatched junction bases: 3. The germline V gene has CDR1 MNHNS and CDR2 SASEGT. This CDR3 is 14 amino acids long. The CDR3 coding sequence is TGTGCCAGCAGTGAAGAAGGGACAGGGAATGGCTACACCTTC. It codes for CASSEEGTGNGYTF.

This clonotype was observed a handful of times. This rearrangement joins TRBV6-5 to TRBJ1-2; D is ambiguous. The germline gives CDR1 MNHEY, CDR2 SVGAGI. This CDR3 has 16 amino acids. Trimming removed 2 bases at V and 4 bases at J, with 17 bases between. As DNA, the CDR3 is TGTGCCAGCAGTTACCGGGAACCATCCGGAACCTATGGCTACACCTTC. Its translation is CASSYREPSGTYGYTF.

This clonotype was counted ten times or more. V usage is TRBV30 and J usage is TRBJ1-1; 7 bases match TRBD1. The CDR3 has 12 residues. The germline CDR1 and CDR2 sequences are GTSNPN and SVGIG (reference sequence). Trimming at V came to 8 bases and at J to 4 bases, leaving 7 bases not matched to a gene. The CDR3 loop reads CAVQGGSTEAFF. CDR3 in DNA: TGTGCCGTCCAGGGGGGAAGCACTGAAGCTTTCTTT.

The table lists this clonotype with many counts. The rearrangement uses TRBV20-1 and TRBJ1-6, with TRBD1 identical over 8 bases. V lost 1 base, J lost 7 bases, and 0 bases stayed unmatched. CDR1 and CDR2 from the germline V gene are DFQATT and SNEGSKA (reference sequence). The CDR3 length is 13 residues. The CDR3 loop reads CSARGTGNSPLHF. The CDR3, as DNA: TGCAGTGCTAGAGGGACAGGGAATTCACCCCTCCACTTT.

Many counts were recorded for this clonotype. This rearrangement joins TRBV2 to TRBJ1-3, with 10 bases identical to TRBD1. The CDR3 consists of 16 residues. Germline V gene sequence: CDR1 SNHLY, CDR2 FYNNEI. The junction had 1 base not matched to a gene; V was cut back by 1 base and J by 1 base. The CDR3 region is CASSEGTGGSGNTIYF. The CDR3 bases are TGTGCCAGCAGTGAAGGGACAGGGGGGTCTGGAAACACCATATATTTT.

CDR3 DNA sequence: TGTGCCATACTACCGGGAGAAGAACTAGCCAAAAACATTCAGTACTTC. This sequence encodes CAILPGEELAKNIQYF. This chain links TRBV6-1 with TRBJ2-4; tentative D call: TRBD2 (6 bases). The CDR3 is 16 amino acids. Germline assignment: CDR1 MNHNS and CDR2 SASEGT. V shed 10 bases and J shed 0 bases, with 19 bases lying between them.

The chain couples TRBV20-1 to TRBJ2-7; 7 nucleotides match TRBD2. CDR1 and CDR2 (germline): DFQATT, SNEGSKA (reference sequence). This CDR3 comprises 13 residues. Trimming at V came to 6 bases and at J to 6 bases, leaving 11 bases not matched to a gene. CDR3 coding DNA: TGCAGTGCAGCTAGAACTAGCGTGGGCGAGCAGTACTTC. Protein product: CSAARTSVGEQYF.

This clonotype was picked up many times. The chain carries TRBV28 and TRBJ2-2; a possible D gene is TRBD2 (5 bases). CDR1 is MDHEN, CDR2 SYDVKM, per germline. This CDR3 contains 16 residues. V was shortened by 5 bases and J by 9 bases, with 22 bases between the two germline ends. CDR3 bases: TGTGCCAGCAGTGTGACTCCGGGGAGTGGAAGTCGGGAGCTGTTTTTT. This codes for CASSVTPGSGSRELFF.

The V gene is TRBV12-3 or TRBV12-4, the J gene TRBJ2-2, with TRBD1 matching over 7 bases. There are 14 residues in the CDR3. V gave up 6 bases and J gave up 4 bases; unmatched junction bases: 5. CDR3 nucleotides: TGTGCCAGCAGGCAGGGACAGATCACCGGGGAGCTGTTTTTT. Protein product: CASRQGQITGELFF.

This clonotype was counted ten times or more. The CDR3 DNA follows: TGTGCCAGCAGCGGCAGGGAGGGAGAGACCCAGTACTTC. Amino acid sequence: CASSGREGETQYF. The chain uses TRBV7-2 and TRBJ2-5; 7 bases map to TRBD2. The CDR3 sequence is 13 residues long. CDR1 is SGHTA, CDR2 FQGNSA, per germline. V gave up 5 bases and J gave up 4 bases; unmatched junction bases: 4.

The table lists this clonotype with many counts. CDR3 protein: CASSHVTGGQETQYF. CDR3 coding DNA: TGTGCCAGCAGCCACGTAACAGGGGGGCAAGAGACCCAGTACTTC. The J gene is TRBJ2-5, the V gene TRBV3-1; 8 nucleotides line up with TRBD1. Losses at the gene ends were 3 bases for V and 2 bases for J; bases not matched to a gene: 5. The CDR3 runs to 15 residues. The V gene's germline CDR1 is LGHDT and CDR2 YNNKEL (reference sequence).

The V and J genes are TRBV7-8 and TRBJ2-7; 7 bases are a match to TRBD2. Per the germline V gene, CDR1 is SGHVS and CDR2 is FQNEAQ. V was pared by 2 bases and J by 5 bases, with 12 bases of the junction left unmatched. The CDR3 spans 16 residues. The CDR3 loop is CASSLSPRREYDEQYF. The CDR3 DNA reads TGTGCCAGCAGCTTAAGCCCGCGGCGGGAGTACGACGAGCAGTACTTC.

This clonotype came up many times. This rearrangement joins TRBV7-8 to TRBJ2-4; 11 nucleotides match TRBD2. The J segment lost 7 bases and the V segment lost 1 base, leaving 6 bases of the junction unmatched. Germline-derived CDR1 and CDR2 are SGHVS and FQNEAQ. The CDR3 covers 16 residues. DNA for the CDR3: TGTGCCAGCAGCTTAGTTAGCGGGGGGGCGGGGAACATTCAGTACTTC. This sequence encodes CASSLVSGGAGNIQYF.

This clonotype was recorded many times. The chain links TRBV7-8 to TRBJ2-5; D may be TRBD1 (5 bases). The CDR3 totals 16 residues. V dropped 5 bases and J dropped 5 bases, with 21 bases sitting between them. Germline CDR1 SGHVS, CDR2 FQNEAQ. The CDR3 DNA reads as TGTGCCAGCAGCACAGGCCCAGGGTCCCCCTCCGAGACCCAGTACTTC. Its translation is CASSTGPGSPSETQYF.

This clonotype has at least ten counts. The chain carries TRBV4-1 and TRBJ2-6; the D is unclear. CDR3 size: 16 residues. V was clipped by 1 base and J by 2 bases, with 9 bases between them. CDR1 and CDR2 from the germline V gene are MGHRA and YSYEKL. CDR3: CASSQVLGTGANVLTF. In nucleotides, the CDR3 is TGCGCCAGCAGCCAAGTGCTCGGCACTGGGGCCAACGTCCTGACTTTC.

This clonotype was recorded at least ten times. The genes are TRBV6-1 and TRBJ1-1, with D perhaps TRBD1 (5 bases). The CDR3 runs 14 residues. The ends were cut back, 3 bases at V and 11 bases at J, with 19 bases in the middle. Germline-derived CDR1 and CDR2 are MNHNS and SASEGT. The CDR3 coding sequence is TGTGCCAGCAGTGATCCTACCCTGACAGCTGGCGCTTTCTTT. The encoded protein is CASSDPTLTAGAFF.